Listed here are 7 T cell receptor beta chains from one sample, sequenced in a study of control samples from healthy donors and cancer patients. Method: immunoSEQ multiplex PCR; TCRdb's copy keeps in-frame clones and lacks some. Of 170,000 or so clones in the sample, approximately 92% are singletons; the top ten hold more than 1.2%. The specimen was blood. These receptors were collected from a man between 18 and 35 years old in good health.

V is TRBV12-3 or TRBV12-4 and J is TRBJ1-2; D might be TRBD1 (5 bases). The germline V and J ends were trimmed by 6 bases and 4 bases, with 9 bases remaining between them. This CDR3 spans 12 amino acids. The CDR3 region has the DNA TGTGCCAGCAGGGGGGACGTCTATGGCTACACCTTC. Translating gives CASRGDVYGYTF.

The chain uses TRBV9 and TRBJ1-2; maybe TRBD1 (5 bases). The V end lost 3 bases, the J end lost 8 bases, and 11 bases lay between the germline ends. The CDR3 spans 12 residues. Germline CDR1 SGDLS, CDR2 YYNGEE. The CDR3 nucleotides are TGTGCCAGCAGCGCCGGGACTTTGGGCTACACCTTC. Protein product: CASSAGTLGYTF.

DNA for the CDR3: TGTGCCAGCACCCCCGGGACAGGGATGAACACTGAAGCTTTCTTT. Its protein is CASTPGTGMNTEAFF. The chain has TRBV7-8 and TRBJ1-1; 9 positions agree with TRBD1. Germline values: CDR1 SGHVS, CDR2 FQNEAQ. Trimming cost V 7 bases and J 0 bases; bases outside gene matches: 6. The CDR3 totals 15 residues.

This chain connects TRBV14 to TRBJ2-3; D is ambiguous. Germline CDR1 is SGHDN and CDR2 is FVKESK. The ends were cut back, 3 bases at V and 1 base at J, with 8 bases in the middle. The CDR3 consists of 14 residues. CDR3 amino acids: CASSQRRRTDTQYF. Here the CDR3 DNA reads TGTGCCAGCAGCCAGCGGCGACGCACAGATACGCAGTATTTT.

This chain connects TRBV5-4 to TRBJ2-3; possibly TRBD2 for D (5 bases). V lost 6 bases, J lost 2 bases, and 13 bases lay in between. Per germline, CDR1 SGHNT and CDR2 YYREEE (reference sequence). This CDR3 has 14 residues. The CDR3 is CASTARRDTDTQYF. In DNA form, the CDR3 reads TGTGCCAGCACCGCCCGACGGGACACAGATACGCAGTATTTT. The whole variable domain, remainder taken from reference TRBV5-4 and TRBJ2-3, is ETGVTQSPTHLIKTRGQQVTLRCSSQSGHNTVSWYQQALGQGPQFIFQYYREEENGRGNFPPRFSGLQFPNYSSELNVNALELDDSALYLCASTARRDTDTQYFGPGTRLTVL.

V is TRBV11-1 and J is TRBJ1-6; 7 nucleotides line up with TRBD1. Germline values: CDR1 SGHAT, CDR2 FQDESV (reference sequence). The CDR3 sequence is 14 residues long. Trimming cost V 3 bases and J 10 bases; bases outside gene matches: 6. The CDR3 coding sequence is TGTGCCAGCAGCTTTAGAGGGGGCGGATCACCCCTCCACTTT. Translation gives CASSFRGGGSPLHF.

V gene TRBV7-8 combines with J gene TRBJ2-7; weak D call: TRBD2 (5 bases). Germline-derived CDR1 and CDR2 are SGHVS and FQNEAQ. Trimming cost V 5 bases and J 2 bases, with 13 bases left between them. The CDR3 has 14 amino acids. CDR3 protein: CASSQTGNPYEQYF. The DNA of the CDR3 is TGTGCCAGCAGCCAGACCGGGAACCCCTACGAGCAGTACTTC.